This passage covers 5 T cell receptor beta chains from one sample sequenced in a study of regulatory T cells in long-lasting Graves disease. Combining iRepertoire HTBI primers with Arm-PCR of CDR3 regions, the authors built TCR beta libraries. Each CDR3 protein gets one entry after TCRdb re-called the multiplex PCR reads with MiXCR. The sample comprises over 500,000 distinct CDR3 sequences, under 20% of which are singletons, and 18% rests with the top ten. Time point defined: newly diagnosed GD, antithyroid drugs for less than 3 months. RNA from PBMCs was the source of the TCR library. In addition, the sample was reused for a study of T cells in Graves' hyperthyroidism and ophthalmopathy.

The sample here was peripheral blood mononuclear cells (PBMCs), taken at new diagnosis, from a patient treated with antithyroid drugs. The receptor source for this set is a woman in her thirties with Graves disease.

The sample holds a few counts of this clonotype. This chain uses TRBV12-3 or TRBV12-4 with TRBJ2-5, with a possible D match to TRBD2 (5 bases). V dropped 5 bases and J dropped 3 bases, with 19 bases sitting between them. This CDR3 is 16 amino acids long. CDR3 sequence: CASSTPRGAPEETQYF. CDR3 sequence (DNA): TGTGCCAGCAGTACCCCTCGGGGTGCTCCGGAAGAGACCCAGTACTTC.

This clonotype was counted between two and nine times. The chain combines TRBV7-3 with TRBJ1-6; D may be TRBD1 (6 bases). Germline CDR1 SGHTA, CDR2 FQGTGA. CDR3 length equals 15 residues. The V gene lost 4 bases and the J gene lost 10 bases, with 17 bases spanning the gap. CDR3: CASSSQGAGASPLHF. The CDR3 DNA reads as TGTGCCAGCAGCTCCCAAGGGGCAGGGGCCTCACCCCTCCACTTT.

This clonotype has only a few counts. This chain joins TRBV2 and TRBJ2-6, with 8 bases identical to TRBD1. CDR3 length equals 20 residues. Germline V gene data show CDR1 as SNHLY and CDR2 as FYNNEI. The V segment lost 6 bases and the J segment 0 bases; nucleotides outside the gene matches: 16. CDR3 bases: TGTGCCAGCAGCCTGCTACTTCCGGGACAGGTGCGCTCTGGGGCCAACGTCCTGACTTTC. As protein: CASSLLLPGQVRSGANVLTF.

This clonotype was picked up many times. The chain joins TRBV5-1 to TRBJ2-1; no firm D call. This CDR3 region has 18 residues. CDR1 is SGHRS and CDR2 is YFSETQ in the germline V gene. Trimming removed 1 base from V and 0 bases from J, with 17 bases in between. The CDR3 sequence: CASSLSEPLRYSYNEQFF. CDR3 nucleotide sequence: TGCGCCAGCAGCTTGTCGGAGCCTCTAAGGTACTCCTACAATGAGCAGTTCTTC.

There are many counts of this clonotype. The chain uses TRBV19 and TRBJ1-1; D not certain. The CDR3 runs 14 residues. Germline V lookup: CDR1 LNHDA, CDR2 SQIVND (reference sequence). The V and J ends lost 5 bases and 1 base respectively, with 11 bases between them. CDR3 residues: CASSSGRGNTEAFF. CDR3 coding DNA: TGTGCCAGTAGTTCCGGACGGGGGAACACTGAAGCTTTCTTT.